Below are 10 T cell receptor beta chains sequenced from a single sample in a study of CD8 T cells in Susac syndrome (dated by TCRdb to about 2019). To prepare the library, the immunoSEQ multiplex PCR assay was applied. RNA was extracted with the RNeasy kit and roughly 0.45 to 1 ug was reverse transcribed using random hexamers. In TCRdb, the public reads were trimmed at Q25 with fastp and aligned with MiXCR, with productive beta chains retained. For every CDR3 protein sequence, its rows merge into one entry that carries the most common genes and DNA. The sample includes more than 110,000 distinct CDR3 sequences, with 85% to 95% observed a single time. Roughly 0.14% of the sample rests with the top ten. The sequenced sample was CD4+ T cells from PBMCs. These receptors came from a human donor with Susac syndrome.

The chain has TRBV18 and TRBJ2-7; D is unclear. The length of the CDR3 is 11 residues. Looked up from germline, CDR1 is KGHSH and CDR2 is LQKENI. V was shortened by 3 bases and J by 5 bases, with 5 bases between the two germline ends. The CDR3 coding sequence is TGTGCCAGCTCACCGAGGCACGAGCAGTACTTC. Translating gives CASSPRHEQYF. Based on the CDR3 plus reference TRBV18 and TRBJ2-7, the full variable domain is NAGVMQNPRHLVRRRGQEARLRCSPMKGHSHVYWYRQLPEEGLKFMVYLQKENIIDESGMPKERFSAEFPKEGPSILRIQQVVRGDSAAYFCASSPRHEQYFGPGTRLTVT.

This clonotype came up a few times. The chain has TRBV2 and TRBJ2-7; D remains unclear. Looked up from germline, CDR1 is SNHLY and CDR2 is FYNNEI. Trimming shortened V by 4 bases and J by 1 base, and 5 bases separated the two germline ends. This CDR3 spans 12 amino acids. CDR3 protein: CASSGQSYEQYF. CDR3 DNA sequence: TGTGCCAGCAGTGGGCAATCCTACGAGCAGTACTTC.

The rearrangement joins TRBV12-3 or TRBV12-4 to TRBJ2-1; TRBD2 matches 8 bases. This CDR3 is 13 amino acids long. Germline trimming cut 10 bases from V and 4 bases from J; bases unmatched to any gene: 6. CDR3 residues: CATSRGGYNEQFF. DNA for the CDR3: TGTGCCACCTCACGGGGGGGGTACAATGAGCAGTTCTTC.

The rearrangement links TRBV20-1 to TRBJ2-7; D not resolved. V dropped 5 bases and J dropped 5 bases, with 10 bases sitting between them. CDR3 length: 11 amino acids. Germline V gene lookup returns CDR1 DFQATT and CDR2 SNEGSKA (reference sequence). The chain's CDR3 is CSAPSDHEQYF. For the CDR3, the DNA is TGCAGTGCTCCTTCGGACCACGAGCAGTACTTC.

The chain joins TRBV20-1 to TRBJ2-7; 9 nucleotides match TRBD2. Germline loops: CDR1 DFQATT, CDR2 SNEGSKA (reference sequence). The CDR3 spans 14 residues. Trimming cost V 5 bases and J 1 base; bases outside gene matches: 6. The CDR3 region is CSAPNSGGSYEQYF. CDR3 nucleotides: TGCAGTGCTCCTAATAGCGGGGGATCCTACGAGCAGTACTTC.

The chain couples TRBV2 to TRBJ2-6; D remains ambiguous. V was clipped by 3 bases and J by 0 bases, with 3 bases between them. The CDR3 runs 14 residues. CDR1 is SNHLY, CDR2 FYNNEI, per germline. The CDR3 spells CASSDFSGANVLTF. CDR3 in DNA: TGTGCCAGCAGTGACTTCTCTGGGGCCAACGTCCTGACTTTC.

The rearrangement links TRBV18 to TRBJ2-3; no clear D gene. The ends were cut back, 3 bases at V and 2 bases at J, with 6 bases in the middle. The CDR3 totals 13 residues. CDR1 is KGHSH, CDR2 LQKENI, per germline. Here the CDR3 reads CASSPGNTDTQYF. The CDR3 DNA follows: TGTGCCAGCTCACCCGGTAACACAGATACGCAGTATTTT. The full variable domain, completed using reference TRBV18 and TRBJ2-3, is NAGVMQNPRHLVRRRGQEARLRCSPMKGHSHVYWYRQLPEEGLKFMVYLQKENIIDESGMPKERFSAEFPKEGPSILRIQQVVRGDSAAYFCASSPGNTDTQYFGPGTRLTVL.

V gene TRBV6-5 combines with J gene TRBJ2-2; D call uncertain. The CDR3 has 14 amino acids. V lost 6 bases to trimming and J lost 1 base, with 9 bases between them. CDR1 MNHEY and CDR2 SVGAGI come from the germline V gene. This CDR3 is CASRGPRNTGELFF. The CDR3 DNA reads as TGTGCCAGCAGAGGGCCCAGGAACACCGGGGAGCTGTTTTTT.

This rearrangement joins TRBV20-1 to TRBJ1-5; D is uncertain. V was clipped by 4 bases and J by 0 bases, with 10 bases between them. Germline V CDR1 and CDR2: DFQATT, SNEGSKA (reference sequence). The CDR3 is 14 residues long. The CDR3 nucleotides read TGCAGTGCTACCCGGGAGATTAGCAATCAGCCCCAGCATTTT. This gives the protein CSATREISNQPQHF.

This rearrangement joins TRBV20-1 to TRBJ2-7, with 14 bases matching TRBD2. Germline trimming cut 5 bases from V and 11 bases from J; bases unmatched to any gene: 5. This CDR3 comprises 12 residues. Per germline, CDR1 DFQATT and CDR2 SNEGSKA (reference sequence). CDR3 sequence: CSAGTSGGREYF. The CDR3 DNA follows: TGCAGTGCTGGGACTAGCGGGGGACGTGAGTACTTC.